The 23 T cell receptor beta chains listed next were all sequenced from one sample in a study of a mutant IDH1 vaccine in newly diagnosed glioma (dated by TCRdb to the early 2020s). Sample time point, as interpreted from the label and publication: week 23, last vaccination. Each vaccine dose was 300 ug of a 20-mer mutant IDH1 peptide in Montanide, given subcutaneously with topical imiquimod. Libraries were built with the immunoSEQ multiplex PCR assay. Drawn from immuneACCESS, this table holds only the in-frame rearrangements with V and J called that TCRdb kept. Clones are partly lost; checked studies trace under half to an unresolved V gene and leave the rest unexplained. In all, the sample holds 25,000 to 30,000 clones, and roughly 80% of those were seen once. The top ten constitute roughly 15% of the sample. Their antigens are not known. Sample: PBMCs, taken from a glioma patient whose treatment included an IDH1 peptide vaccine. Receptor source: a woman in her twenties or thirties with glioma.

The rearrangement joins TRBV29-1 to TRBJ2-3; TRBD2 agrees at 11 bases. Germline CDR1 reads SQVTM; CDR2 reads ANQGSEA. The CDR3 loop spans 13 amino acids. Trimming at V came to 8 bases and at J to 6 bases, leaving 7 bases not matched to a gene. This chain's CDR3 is CSSGVAGGDTQYF. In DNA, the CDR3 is TGCAGCTCTGGGGTAGCGGGGGGGGATACGCAGTATTTT.

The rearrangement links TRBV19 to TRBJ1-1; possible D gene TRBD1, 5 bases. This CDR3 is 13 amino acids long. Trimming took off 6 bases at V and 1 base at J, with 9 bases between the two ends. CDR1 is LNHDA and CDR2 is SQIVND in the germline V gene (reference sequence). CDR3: CASSLGQNTEAFF. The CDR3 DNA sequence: TGTGCCAGTAGCCTAGGACAGAACACTGAAGCTTTCTTT. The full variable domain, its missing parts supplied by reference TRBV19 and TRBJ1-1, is DGGITQSPKYLFRKEGQNVTLSCEQNLNHDAMYWYRQDPGQGLRLIYYSQIVNDFQKGDIAEGYSVSREKKESFPLTVTSAQKNPTAFYLCASSLGQNTEAFFGQGTRLTVV.

The CDR3 reads CASSVLREGGYEQYF. In DNA, the CDR3 is TGTGCCAGCAGTGTCCTAAGGGAGGGTGGCTACGAGCAGTACTTC. J is TRBJ2-7 and V is TRBV6-1, with 7 bases lining up with TRBD2. This CDR3 has 15 residues. Germline V gene data show CDR1 as MNHNS and CDR2 as SASEGT. J was trimmed by 3 bases and V by 4 bases; bases with no gene match: 9.

The CDR3 DNA sequence: TGCAGCGCCGTGTCCCCCGGGAGCTCCTACGAGCAGTACTTC. Its protein product is CSAVSPGSSYEQYF. This chain joins TRBV29-1 and TRBJ2-7; a possible D gene is TRBD2 (6 bases). Germline loops: CDR1 SQVTM, CDR2 ANQGSEA. Trimming stripped 7 bases from V and 0 bases from J, with 16 bases between. This CDR3 is 14 amino acids long.

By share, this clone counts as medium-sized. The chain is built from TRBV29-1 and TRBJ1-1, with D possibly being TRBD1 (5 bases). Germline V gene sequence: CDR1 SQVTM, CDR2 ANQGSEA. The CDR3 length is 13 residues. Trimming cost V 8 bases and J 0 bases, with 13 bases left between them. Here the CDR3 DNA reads TGCAGCACTCCGGGGCGCTTGAACACTGAAGCTTTCTTT. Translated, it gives CSTPGRLNTEAFF.

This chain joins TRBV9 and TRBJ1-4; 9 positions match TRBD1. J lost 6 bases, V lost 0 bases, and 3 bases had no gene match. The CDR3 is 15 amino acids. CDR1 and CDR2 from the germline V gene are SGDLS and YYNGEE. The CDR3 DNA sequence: TGTGCCAGCAGCGTAGGAGGGACAGGGTATGAAAAACTGTTTTTT. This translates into CASSVGGTGYEKLFF. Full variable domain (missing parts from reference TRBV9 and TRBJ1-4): DSGVTQTPKHLITATGQRVTLRCSPRSGDLSVYWYQQSLDQGLQFLIQYYNGEERAKGNILERFSAQQFPDLHSELNLSSLELGDSALYFCASSVGGTGYEKLFFGSGTQLSVL.

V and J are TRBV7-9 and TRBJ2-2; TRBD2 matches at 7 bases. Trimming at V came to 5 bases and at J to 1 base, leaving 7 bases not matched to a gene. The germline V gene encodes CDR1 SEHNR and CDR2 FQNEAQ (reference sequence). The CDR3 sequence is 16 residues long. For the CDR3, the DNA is TGTGCCAGCAGCCCGTCGACTAGCCTGAACACCGGGGAGCTGTTTTTT. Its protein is CASSPSTSLNTGELFF.

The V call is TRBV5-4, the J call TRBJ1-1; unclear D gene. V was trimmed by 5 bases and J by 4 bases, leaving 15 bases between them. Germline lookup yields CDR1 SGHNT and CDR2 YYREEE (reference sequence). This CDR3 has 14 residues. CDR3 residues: CASSLILSTTEAFF. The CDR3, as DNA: TGTGCCAGCAGTTTGATCCTATCGACCACTGAAGCTTTCTTT.

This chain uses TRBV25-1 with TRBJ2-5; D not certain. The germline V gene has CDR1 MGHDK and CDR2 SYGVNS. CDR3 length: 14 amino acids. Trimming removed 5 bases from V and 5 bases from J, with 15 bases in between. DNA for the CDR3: TGTGCCAGCAGTTCTCGCCTCGGTGGGGAGACCCAGTACTTC. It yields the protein CASSSRLGGETQYF.

The CDR3 nucleotides are TGTGCCAGCAGCCCTCCGGGACCCTACGAGCAGTACTTC. Its protein is CASSPPGPYEQYF. The chain recombines TRBV4-2 with TRBJ2-7, with D perhaps TRBD1 or TRBD2 (5 bases each). CDR3 size: 13 residues. Germline V lookup: CDR1 LGHNA, CDR2 YNFKEQ. Trimming removed 4 bases at V and 2 bases at J, with 9 bases between.

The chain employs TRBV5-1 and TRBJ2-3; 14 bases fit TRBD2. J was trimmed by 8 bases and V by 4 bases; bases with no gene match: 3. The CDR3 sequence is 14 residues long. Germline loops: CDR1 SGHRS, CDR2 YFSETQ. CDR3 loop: CASSPGTSGGTQYF. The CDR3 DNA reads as TGCGCCAGCAGCCCCGGGACTAGCGGGGGTACGCAGTATTTT.

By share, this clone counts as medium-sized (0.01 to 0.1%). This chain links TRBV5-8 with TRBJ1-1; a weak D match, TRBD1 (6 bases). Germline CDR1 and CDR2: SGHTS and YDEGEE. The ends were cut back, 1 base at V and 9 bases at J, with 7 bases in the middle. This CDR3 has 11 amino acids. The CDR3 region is CASSLTGKAFF. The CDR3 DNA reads TGTGCCAGCAGCTTGACAGGGAAAGCTTTCTTT. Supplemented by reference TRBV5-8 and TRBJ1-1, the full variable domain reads EAGVTQSPTHLIKTRGQQATLRCSPISGHTSVYWYQQALGLGLQFLLWYDEGEERNRGNFPPRFSGRQFPNYSSELNVNALELEDSALYLCASSLTGKAFFGQGTRLTVV.

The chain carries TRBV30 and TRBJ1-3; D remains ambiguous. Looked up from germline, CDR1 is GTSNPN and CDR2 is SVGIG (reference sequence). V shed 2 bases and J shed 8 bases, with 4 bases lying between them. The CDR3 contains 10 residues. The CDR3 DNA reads TGTGCCTGGAGTAGGGACACCATATATTTT. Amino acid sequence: CAWSRDTIYF.

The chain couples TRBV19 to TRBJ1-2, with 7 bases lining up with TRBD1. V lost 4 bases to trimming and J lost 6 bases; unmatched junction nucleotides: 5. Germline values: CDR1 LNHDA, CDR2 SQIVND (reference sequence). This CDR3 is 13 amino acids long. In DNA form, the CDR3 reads TGTGCCAGTAGTAACAGGGGTTCTGATGGCTACACCTTC. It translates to CASSNRGSDGYTF.

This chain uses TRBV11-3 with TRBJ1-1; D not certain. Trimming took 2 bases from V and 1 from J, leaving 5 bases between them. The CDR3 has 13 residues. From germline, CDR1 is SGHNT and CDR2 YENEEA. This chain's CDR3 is CASSLTPNTEAFF. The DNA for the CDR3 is TGTGCCAGCAGCTTAACCCCGAACACTGAAGCTTTCTTT.

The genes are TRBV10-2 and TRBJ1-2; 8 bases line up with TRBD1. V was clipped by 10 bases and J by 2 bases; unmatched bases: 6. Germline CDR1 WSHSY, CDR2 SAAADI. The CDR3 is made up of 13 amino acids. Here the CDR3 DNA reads TGCGCCATCTCGACAGGGGCCAACTATGGCTACACCTTC. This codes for CAISTGANYGYTF.

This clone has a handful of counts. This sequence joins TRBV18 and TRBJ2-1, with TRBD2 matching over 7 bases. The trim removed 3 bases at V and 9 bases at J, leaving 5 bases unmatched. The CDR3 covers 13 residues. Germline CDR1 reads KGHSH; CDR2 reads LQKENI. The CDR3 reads CASSPGGSGEQFF. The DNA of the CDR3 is TGTGCCAGCTCACCGGGGGGGTCAGGTGAGCAGTTCTTC.

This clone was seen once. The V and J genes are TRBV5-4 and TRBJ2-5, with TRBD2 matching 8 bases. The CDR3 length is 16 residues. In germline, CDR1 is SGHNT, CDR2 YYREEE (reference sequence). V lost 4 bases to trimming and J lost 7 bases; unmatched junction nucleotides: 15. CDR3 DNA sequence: TGTGCCAGCAGCAGGGATGCCGAAGTGGCGGGGGGGACCCAGTACTTC. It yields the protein CASSRDAEVAGGTQYF.

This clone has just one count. For the CDR3, the DNA is TGCGCCAGCAGCGACGGACATCCCTACGAGCAGTACTTC. This sequence encodes CASSDGHPYEQYF. The J gene is TRBJ2-7, the V gene TRBV4-1, with D possibly matching TRBD1 (5 bases). V dropped 5 bases and J dropped 2 bases, with 10 bases sitting between them. In germline, CDR1 is MGHRA, CDR2 YSYEKL. The CDR3 is 13 residues long.

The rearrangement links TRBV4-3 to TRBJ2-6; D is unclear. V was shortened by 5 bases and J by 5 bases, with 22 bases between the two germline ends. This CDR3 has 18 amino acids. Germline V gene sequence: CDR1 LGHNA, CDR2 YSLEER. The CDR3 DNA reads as TGCGCCAGCAGCACGTACAAGACGTCACAAAGTCGGGCCAACGTCCTGACTTTC. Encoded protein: CASSTYKTSQSRANVLTF.

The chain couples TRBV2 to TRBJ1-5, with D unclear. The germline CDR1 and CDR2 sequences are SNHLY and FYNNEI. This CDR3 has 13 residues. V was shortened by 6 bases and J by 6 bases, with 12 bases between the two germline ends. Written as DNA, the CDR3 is TGTGCCAGCAGCTCCGGACTCGTTCAGCCCCAGCATTTT. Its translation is CASSSGLVQPQHF.

In DNA form, the CDR3 reads TGTGCCATCAGTGGTGGGGAGGGGCGAGGGCAGTACTTC. Translation gives CAISGGEGRGQYF. The gene calls are TRBV10-3 and TRBJ2-7, with TRBD2 matching over 7 bases. After removal of 4 bases from V and 9 bases from J, the junction contained 9 bases not matched to a gene. Per the germline V gene, CDR1 is ENHRY and CDR2 is SYGVKD. The CDR3 sequence is 13 residues long.

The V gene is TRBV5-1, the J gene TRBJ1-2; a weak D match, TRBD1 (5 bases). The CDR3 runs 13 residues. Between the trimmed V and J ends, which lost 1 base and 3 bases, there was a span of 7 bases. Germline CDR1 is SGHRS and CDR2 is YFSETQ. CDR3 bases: TGCGCCAGCAGCTTGTCGGGGGACTATGGCTACACCTTC. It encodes CASSLSGDYGYTF. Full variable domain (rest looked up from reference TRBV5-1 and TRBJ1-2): KAGVTQTPRYLIKTRGQQVTLSCSPISGHRSVSWYQQTPGQGLQFLFEYFSETQRNKGNFPGRFSGRQFSNSRSEMNVSTLELGDSALYLCASSLSGDYGYTFGSGTRLTVV.